This TCR beta chain was profiled in a study of T cells in localized non-small cell lung cancer. The protocol was immunoSEQ multiplex PCR, while the TCRdb copy is restricted to in-frame clones and leaves out a portion. This sample has 50,000 to 75,000 clones; around 90% occur once, and the top ten carry roughly 21%. As for this clone: The target antigen is unknown.

In germline, CDR1 is MNHEY, CDR2 SVGAGI. With V trimmed by 10 bases and J by 4 bases, 3 bases remained unmatched. This CDR3 has 13 amino acids. General study results and limits: Among the top 100 tumor clones, a median about 59 appeared in adjacent lung.

The V call is TRBV6-5, the J call TRBJ2-2; 10 bases are shared with TRBD2. The source is a man aged 40-75 years with stage I squamous cell lung carcinoma. This specimen was peripheral blood, taken before any cancer treatment. In nucleotides, the CDR3 is TGTGCCACTCAGCGGGAGGGCACCGGGGAGCTGTTTTTT. Translation gives CATQREGTGELFF.